This entry lists 5 T cell receptor beta chains sequenced from one sample in a study of T cell changes during pregnancy in multiple sclerosis. Some clones are missing from TCRdb's copy, which holds only in-frame ones; the method was immunoSEQ multiplex PCR. The sample lists approximately 32,000 clones, around nine tenths seen once, with around 5% in the top ten. The source material was CD8+ T cells from peripheral blood mononuclear cells, sampled in the first trimester of pregnancy. All receptors come from a female donor with multiple sclerosis, enrolled in a pregnancy study.

The genes are TRBV14 and TRBJ1-1; D remains ambiguous. The germline CDR1 and CDR2 sequences are SGHDN and FVKESK. CDR3 length equals 11 residues. The germline V and J ends were trimmed by 10 bases and 5 bases, with 11 bases remaining between them. The CDR3 here is CAINSFTEAFF. CDR3 nucleotides: TGTGCCATTAACTCCTTTACTGAAGCTTTCTTT.

The chain joins TRBV27 to TRBJ2-1; D is possibly TRBD1 (6 bases). The CDR3 has 14 amino acids. V was cut by 5 bases and J by 8 bases, with 16 bases left in between. Germline CDR1 is MNHEY and CDR2 is SMNVEV (reference sequence). CDR3 amino acids: CASSLQQGWHEQFF. The CDR3 coding sequence is TGTGCCAGCAGTCTCCAACAGGGTTGGCATGAGCAGTTCTTC.

The chain joins TRBV13 to TRBJ2-3, with TRBD2 matching over 7 bases. CDR3 size: 17 residues. CDR1 and CDR2 from the germline V gene are PRHDT and FYEKMQ (reference sequence). Losses at the gene ends were 1 base for V and 3 bases for J; bases not matched to a gene: 10. Here the CDR3 DNA reads TGTGCCAGCAGCTTAGAGGCTGGCGGGAGTTTGACAGATACGCAGTATTTT. This translates into CASSLEAGGSLTDTQYF.

The chain has TRBV5-1 and TRBJ2-3; 12 bases are shared with TRBD1. The CDR3 covers 16 residues. CDR1 is SGHRS, CDR2 YFSETQ, per germline. V dropped 4 bases and J dropped 4; count of bases not matched to a gene: 7. CDR3 bases: TGCGCCAGCAGCGGAGGGACAGGGGGCAGTGCAGATACGCAGTATTTT. Translated, it gives CASSGGTGGSADTQYF.

The chain employs TRBV9 and TRBJ1-1, with D possibly TRBD1 on 5 matching bases. Germline V CDR1 and CDR2: SGDLS, YYNGEE. The CDR3 contains 16 residues. Trimming removed 3 bases at V and 3 bases at J, with 18 bases between. The CDR3 sequence: CASSALDQGLYTEAFF. The CDR3 DNA follows: TGTGCCAGCAGCGCCCTCGATCAGGGCTTGTACACTGAAGCTTTCTTT.